What follows are 17 T cell receptor beta chains derived from one specimen sequenced in a study of T cell clonotyping in hematopoietic cell transplantation. Generated by immunoSEQ multiplex PCR, the TCRdb table keeps only in-frame clones and is missing some. In the table there are about 29,000 clones, 90% to 95% of which are singletons. This sample comprised PBMCs, obtained 100 days after allogeneic stem cell transplant. These TCRs come from a female patient in her fifties or sixties who had an allogeneic stem cell transplant from a related donor, so the T cells may come from the graft donor. Some clones in this sample may be carry-over from other donors' samples.

In DNA form, the CDR3 reads TGTGCCAGCAGGCAGATGGGGGTTTCCTACGAGCAGTACTTC. Translated: CASRQMGVSYEQYF. The chain couples TRBV6-1 to TRBJ2-7; D is possibly TRBD1 or TRBD2 (5 bases each). V dropped 6 bases and J dropped 1 base, with 13 bases sitting between them. The CDR3 consists of 14 residues. Germline V CDR1 and CDR2: MNHNS, SASEGT.

The chain couples TRBV7-6 to TRBJ1-2, with a possible D match to TRBD1 (6 bases). The CDR3 is 16 residues long. In germline, CDR1 is SGHVS, CDR2 FNYEAQ. V was pared by 6 bases and J by 1 base, with 18 bases between. CDR3 bases: TGTGCCAGCAGTTCACGTTCAGGGGCTCTTAACTATGGCTACACCTTC. Its translation is CASSSRSGALNYGYTF.

This clone was observed once. The rearrangement joins TRBV2 to TRBJ1-5; D ambiguous. V lost 7 bases to trimming and J lost 3 bases, with 7 bases between them. The germline V gene encodes CDR1 SNHLY and CDR2 FYNNEI. This CDR3 is 12 amino acids long. DNA for the CDR3: TGTGCCAGCAACACCCTCAATCAGCCCCAGCATTTT. Amino acid sequence: CASNTLNQPQHF.

J is TRBJ1-2 and V is TRBV19; 11 bases map to TRBD1. The V segment lost 6 bases and the J segment 4 bases; nucleotides outside the gene matches: 4. The CDR3 has 14 amino acids. Germline-derived CDR1 and CDR2 are LNHDA and SQIVND (reference sequence). In DNA, the CDR3 is TGTGCCAGTAGAAAGGGACAGGGGGGCTATGGCTACACCTTC. This encodes CASRKGQGGYGYTF.

CDR3 coding DNA: TGTGCCATCAGTGACGGCTGGGCCATCTATGGCTACACCTTC. It is translated as CAISDGWAIYGYTF. This rearrangement joins TRBV10-3 to TRBJ1-2; D is unclear. Germline CDR1 is ENHRY and CDR2 is SYGVKD. The CDR3 is 14 residues long. The V and J ends lost 3 bases and 4 bases respectively, with 12 bases between them.

This chain uses TRBV5-1 with TRBJ1-2; 8 nucleotides agree with TRBD1. The CDR3 is made up of 14 amino acids. The ends lost 3 bases at V and 5 bases at J; junction bases unmatched: 6. Germline V gene data show CDR1 as SGHRS and CDR2 as YFSETQ. The CDR3 DNA reads as TGCGCCAGCAGCTCTCAGGGGGCTCGGTATGGCTACACCTTC. It encodes CASSSQGARYGYTF.

The chain carries TRBV7-6 and TRBJ1-5; possibly TRBD1 for D (5 bases). This CDR3 comprises 17 residues. Germline V lookup: CDR1 SGHVS, CDR2 FNYEAQ. V was shortened by 0 bases and J by 6 bases, with 18 bases between the two germline ends. The CDR3 coding sequence is TGTGCCAGCAGCTTAGCGGGGGACGGGGGGACCGGTCAGCCCCAGCATTTT. Amino acids: CASSLAGDGGTGQPQHF.

The chain recombines TRBV5-4 with TRBJ1-2, with a possible D match to TRBD1 (5 bases). Trimming pared 0 bases from V and 3 bases from J, leaving 9 bases between. CDR1 and CDR2 (germline): SGHNT, YYREEE (reference sequence). This CDR3 is built from 14 residues. This chain's CDR3 is CASSLAIGDYGYTF. The CDR3 DNA reads as TGTGCCAGCAGCTTGGCCATAGGGGACTATGGCTACACCTTC.

The chain joins TRBV4-1 to TRBJ2-3; D might be TRBD1 (6 bases). Germline-derived CDR1 and CDR2 are MGHRA and YSYEKL. This CDR3 spans 16 amino acids. The germline V and J ends were trimmed by 4 bases and 2 bases, with 16 bases remaining between them. DNA for the CDR3: TGCGCCAGCAGCCGTGTAGGGGGACCTAACACAGATACGCAGTATTTT. Translating gives CASSRVGGPNTDTQYF.

Written as DNA, the CDR3 is TGTGCCAGCAGCTTAGTTTCCACCGGGGAGCTGTTTTTT. Encoded protein: CASSLVSTGELFF. V is TRBV11-2 and J is TRBJ2-2; no definite D call. The CDR3 length is 13 residues. The germline V gene encodes CDR1 SGHAT and CDR2 FQNNGV. Deletions cut 1 base from V and 4 bases from J, with 4 bases between.

This sequence joins TRBV19 and TRBJ2-3; tentatively, D is TRBD1 or TRBD2 (6 bases each). The CDR3 totals 16 residues. Trimming removed 4 bases at V and 1 base at J, with 15 bases between. Germline CDR1 is LNHDA and CDR2 is SQIVND (reference sequence). CDR3 region: CASSNHGGRGTDTQYF. The CDR3 coding sequence is TGTGCCAGTAGTAACCACGGGGGCCGGGGCACAGATACGCAGTATTTT.

The chain has TRBV5-8 and TRBJ2-3, with 7 bases identical to TRBD2. Germline values: CDR1 SGHTS, CDR2 YDEGEE. V trimming: 3 bases; J trimming: 2 bases; junction bases outside the gene matches: 6. There are 15 residues in the CDR3. The CDR3 DNA is TGTGCCAGCAGCTCGGGGGGACTTCCCACAGATACGCAGTATTTT. This codes for CASSSGGLPTDTQYF.

This clone was observed a single time. This chain links TRBV27 with TRBJ2-2; D may correspond to TRBD1 or TRBD2 (6 bases each). The CDR3 is 15 amino acids. The germline V and J ends were trimmed by 6 bases and 3 bases, with 14 bases remaining between them. Germline V gene data show CDR1 as MNHEY and CDR2 as SMNVEV (reference sequence). In nucleotides, the CDR3 is TGTGCCAGCAGGCAAAGGGGGGTCGACACCGGGGAGCTGTTTTTT. Amino acid sequence: CASRQRGVDTGELFF.

The V gene is TRBV27, the J gene TRBJ2-7, with D perhaps TRBD2 (6 bases). The CDR3 covers 14 residues. V gave up 3 bases and J gave up 5 bases, with 14 bases separating them. The germline V gene has CDR1 MNHEY and CDR2 SMNVEV (reference sequence). The CDR3 region has the DNA TGTGCCAGCAGTTTGGAAAGGGACTCTAACGAGCAGTACTTC. This gives the protein CASSLERDSNEQYF.

The gene calls are TRBV7-6 and TRBJ2-5; no clear D. There are 13 residues in the CDR3. V was trimmed by 2 bases and J by 1 base, leaving 5 bases between them. Germline V lookup: CDR1 SGHVS, CDR2 FNYEAQ. Here the CDR3 DNA reads TGTGCCAGCAGCTTATTCACCCAAGAGACCCAGTACTTC. Protein sequence: CASSLFTQETQYF.

The chain couples TRBV6-5 to TRBJ1-1, with D maybe TRBD1 (5 bases). Germline CDR1 is MNHEY and CDR2 is SVGAGI. V lost 0 bases and J lost 1, with 9 bases in between. CDR3 length: 15 amino acids. Written as DNA, the CDR3 is TGTGCCAGCAGTTACTCGTACGGGACGAACACTGAAGCTTTCTTT. It encodes CASSYSYGTNTEAFF.

The chain recombines TRBV9 with TRBJ1-1; D ambiguous. V gave up 4 bases and J gave up 0 bases, with 7 bases separating them. The CDR3 sequence is 13 residues long. Germline V gene sequence: CDR1 SGDLS, CDR2 YYNGEE. The CDR3 spells CASSKDLNTEAFF. For the CDR3, the DNA is TGTGCCAGCAGCAAAGATTTGAACACTGAAGCTTTCTTT.